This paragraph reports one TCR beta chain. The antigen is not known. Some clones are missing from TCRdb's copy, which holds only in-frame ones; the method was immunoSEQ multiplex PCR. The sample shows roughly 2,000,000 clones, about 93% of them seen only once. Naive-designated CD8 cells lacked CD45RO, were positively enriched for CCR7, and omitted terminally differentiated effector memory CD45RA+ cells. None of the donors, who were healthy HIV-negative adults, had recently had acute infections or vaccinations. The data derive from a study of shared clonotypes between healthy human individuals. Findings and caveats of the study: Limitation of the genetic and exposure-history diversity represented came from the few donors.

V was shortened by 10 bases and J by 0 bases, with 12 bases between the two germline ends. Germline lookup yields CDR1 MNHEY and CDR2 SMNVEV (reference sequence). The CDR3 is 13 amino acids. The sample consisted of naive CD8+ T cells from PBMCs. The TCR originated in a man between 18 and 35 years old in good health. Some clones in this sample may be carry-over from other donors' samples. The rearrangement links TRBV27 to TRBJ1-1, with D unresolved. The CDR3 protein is CATRTLLNTEAFF. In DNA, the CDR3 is TGTGCCACCAGGACCTTACTGAACACTGAAGCTTTCTTT.